The sequence of this TCR beta chain was determined in a study of OX40 agonist ivuxolimab in advanced cancers. Notes on the study in general: Clonal expansion was among the lowest in partial responders at 0.1-3.0 mg/kg, especially CD8+.

As to this clone: What it recognizes is unknown.

Trimming stripped 5 bases from V and 9 bases from J, with 15 bases between. The CDR3 is 13 amino acids. Germline V gives CDR1 SGDLS, CDR2 YYNGEE. Assay: immunoSEQ multiplex PCR; the TCRdb copy retains only in-frame clones and omits some. Counted here are more than 95,000 clones, around 94% occurring once; the ten biggest clones make up 0.15% to 0.2%. The chain has TRBV9 and TRBJ2-1; D is undetermined. This clonotype originated in an adult with an advanced solid tumor such as melanoma, head and neck, liver or kidney cancer. The source was CD4+ or CD8+ T cells sorted from blood, collected in a trial of the OX40 agonist ivuxolimab. The DNA for the CDR3 is TGTGCCAGCAGTACTGACGCCTATGGTGAGCAGTTCTTC. Protein product: CASSTDAYGEQFF.